This T cell receptor beta chain was found in a study of CD8 T cells in Susac syndrome. There are 17 residues in the CDR3. Trimming took 7 bases from V and 4 from J; bases not matched to a gene: 16. CDR1 and CDR2 (germline): SNHLY, FYNNEI. An input of 0.5 to 1 ug of RNA was subjected to reverse transcription using random hexamers. The method of amplification for TCR beta CDR3 was immunoSEQ multiplex PCR, covering 54 Vbeta and 13 Jbeta. TCRdb itself ran the immunoSEQ multiplex PCR reads through MiXCR, one entry per CDR3 protein. The table has approximately 230,000 distinct CDR3 sequences, approximately 92% seen once. CD8+ and CD4+ T cells taken from blood had their TCR beta sequenced. Control patients had untreated stable or active relapsing-remitting multiple sclerosis by revised McDonald criteria. Negative isolation yielded the CD8+ and CD4+ T cells, while FACS enriched the TEMRA cells.

The genes are TRBV2 and TRBJ2-1; TRBD2 matches 7 bases. Specimen: CD4+ T cells from PBMCs. The sequence derives from a human donor with multiple sclerosis. CDR3 DNA sequence: TGTGCCAGCACCCCGACGCTGGCGGGAGTATCATACAATGAGCAGTTCTTC. Its translation: CASTPTLAGVSYNEQFF.